Below, one T cell receptor beta chain is given with its context. The specificity of this receptor is unknown. No much larger clone is present one base from it, and per-base qualities are unavailable. TCRbeta CDR3 regions were amplified from genomic DNA using the immunoSEQ Assay, a bias-controlled multiplex PCR. On the study's bioinformatics: The number of nucleated cells in each sample was estimated by amplification of reference gene primers within the assay. To quantify the absolute abundance of each unique TCRbeta CDR3 rearrangement, sequence reads were collapsed and filtered. For each sample, productive Simpson clonality was calculated as the square root of Simpson's diversity index over productive rearrangements. Here the immuneACCESS table is served through TCRdb, limited to in-frame sequences with V and J called. Missing clones are a known gap in these copies; in checked studies unresolved V genes cover under half, and the rest lacks a known reason. V, J and clone size are those of that table, while D and trimming were read from the DNA. The sample contains more than 300,000 clones, about 90% of them found a single time. Of the sample, 8.5% to 12% falls within the top ten clones.

Trimming removed 4 bases from V and 15 bases from J; the gene matches leave 5 bases unexplained. Taken from the germline V gene, the CDR1 and CDR2 loops are MGHRA and YSYEKL. The CDR3 contains 11 residues, cysteine and phenylalanine counted. Of the read, only the CDR3 DNA is kept; its 33 bases are in frame from base 1. One collaborating source in Seattle enrolled patients during active infection and followed them longitudinally through the course of disease. Whole blood was collected in K2EDTA tubes by collaborating institutions according to the institutions' own protocols. For TCRbeta analysis, collaborators shipped samples as frozen whole blood, isolated PBMCs, or DNA extracted from either of those sample types. The data originate from a study of blood T cell repertoires in COVID-19 (dated by TCRdb to 2020 to 2021). For the wider study: Collaborator samples came from the United States, Italy and Spain and covered acute and convalescent phases of COVID-19. The material from the prospective study consisted of cDNA or gDNA derived from T cells, B-cell-depleted T cells, or PBMCs. The dataset comprised deeply sampled blood TCRbeta repertoires from subjects exposed to, actively infected with, or recovered from COVID-19. The repertoires were released in a freely available public database meant as a resource for research on the immune response to SARS-CoV-2. Samples came from the ongoing ImmuneRACE study (first 160 participants) plus 1,254 subjects from 6 global collaborators. A de-identified subject ID, COVID-19 status, age in years and sex were almost always included in the sample metadata. Where available, HLA class I and class II types were obtained from metadata supplied by the sample provider rather than from assay-based typing. Points the paper makes about the study in general: How much clinical and demographic metadata was included differed by source and by participant, and the metadata was provided uncurated.

The specimen was peripheral blood. The chain links TRBV4-1 with TRBJ2-1; 8 nucleotides in the junction match TRBD1. This clonotype was obtained from a woman younger than 45 with COVID-19, enrolled during active disease. The CDR3 loop reads CASSLGQGRFF. The DNA sequence reads TGCGCCAGCAGCCTAGGACAGGGACGGTTCTTC.